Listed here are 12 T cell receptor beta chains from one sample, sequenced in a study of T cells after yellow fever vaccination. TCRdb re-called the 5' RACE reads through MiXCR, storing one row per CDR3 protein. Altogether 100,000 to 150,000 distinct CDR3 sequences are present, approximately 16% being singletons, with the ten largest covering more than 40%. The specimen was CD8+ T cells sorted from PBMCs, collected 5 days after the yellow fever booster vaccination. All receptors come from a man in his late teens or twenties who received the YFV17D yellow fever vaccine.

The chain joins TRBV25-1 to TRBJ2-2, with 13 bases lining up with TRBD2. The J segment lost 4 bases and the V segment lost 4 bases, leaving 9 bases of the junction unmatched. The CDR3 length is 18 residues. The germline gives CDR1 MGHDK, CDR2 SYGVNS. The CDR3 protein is CASSARLAGGTGTGELFF. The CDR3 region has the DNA TGTGCCAGCAGTGCCCGACTAGCGGGGGGAACGGGCACCGGGGAGCTGTTTTTT. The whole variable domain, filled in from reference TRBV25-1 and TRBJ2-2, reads EADIYQTPRYLVIGTGKKITLECSQTMGHDKMYWYQQDPGMELHLIHYSYGVNSTEKGDLSSESTVSRIRTEHFPLTLESARPSHTSQYLCASSARLAGGTGTGELFFGEGSRLTVL.

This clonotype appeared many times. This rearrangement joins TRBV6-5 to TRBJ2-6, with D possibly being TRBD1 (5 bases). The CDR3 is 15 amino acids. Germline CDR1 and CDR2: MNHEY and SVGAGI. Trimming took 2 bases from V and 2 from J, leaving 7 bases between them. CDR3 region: CASSYRGTGANVLTF. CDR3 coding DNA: TGTGCCAGCAGTTACAGGGGAACTGGGGCCAACGTCCTGACTTTC.

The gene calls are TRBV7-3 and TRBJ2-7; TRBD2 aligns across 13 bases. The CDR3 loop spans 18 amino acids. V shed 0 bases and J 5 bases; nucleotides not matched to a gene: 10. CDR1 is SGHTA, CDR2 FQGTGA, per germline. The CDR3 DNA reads TGTGCCAGCAGCTTAACGACTAGCGGGGGGCTCCCCTACCACGAGCAGTACTTC. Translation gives CASSLTTSGGLPYHEQYF.

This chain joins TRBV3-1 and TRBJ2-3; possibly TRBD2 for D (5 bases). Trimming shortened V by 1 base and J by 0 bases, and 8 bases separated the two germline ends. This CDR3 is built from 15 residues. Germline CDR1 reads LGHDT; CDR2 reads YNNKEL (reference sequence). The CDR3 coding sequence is TGTGCCAGCAGCCAAGGGAGGTTTAGCACAGATACGCAGTATTTT. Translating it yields CASSQGRFSTDTQYF.

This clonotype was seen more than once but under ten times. The chain's CDR3 is CASSSGFRGNQPQHF. CDR3 coding DNA: TGTGCCAGCAGCTCAGGGTTTCGGGGCAATCAGCCCCAGCATTTT. The chain has TRBV5-6 and TRBJ1-5, with D possibly TRBD1 on 5 matching bases. The V gene lost 3 bases and the J gene lost 2 bases, with 12 bases spanning the gap. The germline CDR1 and CDR2 sequences are SGHDT and YYEEEE. There are 15 residues in the CDR3.

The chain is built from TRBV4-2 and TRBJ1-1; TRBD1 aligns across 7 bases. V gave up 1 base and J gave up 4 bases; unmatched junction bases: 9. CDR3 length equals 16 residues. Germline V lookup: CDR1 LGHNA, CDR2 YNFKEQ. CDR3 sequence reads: CASSQGWDSPLTEAFF. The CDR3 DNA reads TGTGCCAGCAGCCAAGGGTGGGACAGTCCGCTCACTGAAGCTTTCTTT.

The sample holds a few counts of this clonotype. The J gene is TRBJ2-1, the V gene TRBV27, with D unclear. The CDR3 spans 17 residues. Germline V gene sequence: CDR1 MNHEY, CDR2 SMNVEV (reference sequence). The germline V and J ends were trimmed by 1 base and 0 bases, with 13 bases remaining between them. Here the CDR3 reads CASSLLARPSSYNEQFF. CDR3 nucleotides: TGTGCCAGCAGTTTATTAGCCAGGCCCAGCTCCTACAATGAGCAGTTCTTC.

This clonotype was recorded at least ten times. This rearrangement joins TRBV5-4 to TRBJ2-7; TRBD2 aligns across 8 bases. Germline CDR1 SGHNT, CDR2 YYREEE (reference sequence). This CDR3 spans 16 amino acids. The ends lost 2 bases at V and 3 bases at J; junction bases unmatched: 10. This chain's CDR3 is CASSLVPAGGYYEQYF. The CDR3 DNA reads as TGTGCCAGCAGCTTAGTACCCGCGGGGGGTTACTACGAGCAGTACTTC.

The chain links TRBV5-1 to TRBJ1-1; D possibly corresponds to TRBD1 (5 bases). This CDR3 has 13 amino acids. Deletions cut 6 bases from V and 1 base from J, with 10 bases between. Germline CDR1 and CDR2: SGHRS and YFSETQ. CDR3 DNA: TGCGCCAGCACCCTCGGGGGGAACACTGAAGCTTTCTTT. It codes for CASTLGGNTEAFF.

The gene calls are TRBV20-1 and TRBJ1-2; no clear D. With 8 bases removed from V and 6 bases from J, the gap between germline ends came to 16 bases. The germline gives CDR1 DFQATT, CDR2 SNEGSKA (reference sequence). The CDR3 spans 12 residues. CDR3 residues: CSQQAEGHGYTF. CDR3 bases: TGCAGTCAGCAGGCGGAAGGTCATGGCTACACCTTC.

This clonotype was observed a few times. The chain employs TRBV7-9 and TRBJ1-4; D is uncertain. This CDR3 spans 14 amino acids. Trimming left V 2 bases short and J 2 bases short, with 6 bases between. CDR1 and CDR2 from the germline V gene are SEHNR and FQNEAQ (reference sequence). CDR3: CASSLTFTNEKLFF. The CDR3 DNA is TGTGCCAGCAGCTTAACGTTTACTAATGAAAAACTGTTTTTT.

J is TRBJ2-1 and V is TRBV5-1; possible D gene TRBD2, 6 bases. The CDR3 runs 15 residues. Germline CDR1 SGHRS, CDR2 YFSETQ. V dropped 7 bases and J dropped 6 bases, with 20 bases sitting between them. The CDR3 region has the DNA TGCGCCAGCGGCCCTCCGGCGGGGCCCAGCAATGAGCAGTTCTTC. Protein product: CASGPPAGPSNEQFF.